The T cell receptor gamma chain under discussion was sequenced for a study of gamma delta lymphoproliferative disorders and STAT genes. At the level of the study: Delta-chain libraries followed the EuroClonality-NGS standard operating procedure. Study-wide points: Nearly all major patient gamma and delta clonotypes were public; only a couple of gamma clonotypes were disease-private. In whole-repertoire clustering, gamma separated patients from controls, unlike delta.

PBMCs from patients and controls supplied the genomic DNA for sequencing. Controls were healthy adult blood donors matched for age and sex. TCRdb applied CATT to the multiplex PCR reads for clone calling. The sample lists roughly 3,000 gamma-chain clones, approximately 8% seen once, with about 16% in the top ten. By share, this clone ranks as medium-sized (0.01 to 0.1%). Antigen unknown. V gave up 0 bases and J gave up 0 bases; unmatched junction bases: 5. The CDR3 spans 15 residues. Germline V gene lookup returns CDR1 EGSTGY and CDR2 YDSYTSSV. The sample consisted of blood. The rearrangement uses TRGV4 and TRGJ1 or TRGJ2. No J gene is reported in TCRdb; it was inferred here by comparing the DNA with germline. The clonotype comes from a human donor in good health. This CDR3 reads CATWDGPENYYKKLF. In DNA form, the CDR3 reads TGTGCCACCTGGGATGGGCCCGAGAATTATTATAAGAAACTCTTT.